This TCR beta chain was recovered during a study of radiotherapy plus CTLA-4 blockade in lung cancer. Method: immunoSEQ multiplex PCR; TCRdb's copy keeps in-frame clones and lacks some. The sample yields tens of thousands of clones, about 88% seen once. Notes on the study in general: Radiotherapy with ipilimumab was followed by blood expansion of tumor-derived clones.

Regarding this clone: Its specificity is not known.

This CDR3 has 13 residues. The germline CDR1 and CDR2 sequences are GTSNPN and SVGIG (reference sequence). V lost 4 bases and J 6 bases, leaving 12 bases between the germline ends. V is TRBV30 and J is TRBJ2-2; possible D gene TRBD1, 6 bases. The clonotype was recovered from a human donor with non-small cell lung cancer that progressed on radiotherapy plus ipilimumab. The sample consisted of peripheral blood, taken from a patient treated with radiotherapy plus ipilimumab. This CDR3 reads CAWNNQGPGELFF. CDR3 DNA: TGTGCCTGGAATAACCAGGGGCCCGGGGAGCTGTTTTTT.